What follows are 13 T cell receptor beta chains derived from one specimen sequenced in a study of CXCR3-negative and CXCR3-positive naive CD8 T cells. The authors prepared UMI-labeled TRB cDNA libraries by 5' RACE. From its re-call of the 5' RACE reads, TCRdb lists each CDR3 protein once, without DNA. The specimen's table records 100,000 to 150,000 distinct CDR3 sequences. The sample consisted of naive CXCR3- CD8+ T cells from blood. Subset noted: CD45RO-CCR7+CD27+CD95- naive CD8+ T cells lacking CXCR3 (TNR3-). These receptors all come from a human donor in good health. Some clones in this sample may be carry-over from other donors' samples.

The chain uses TRBV5-6 and TRBJ2-2. CDR3 length equals 13 residues. Germline-derived CDR1 and CDR2 are SGHDT and YYEEEE. CDR3 sequence: CASSFENTGELFF.

The V and J genes are TRBV7-8 and TRBJ2-7. CDR3 size: 12 residues. Germline assignment: CDR1 SGHVS and CDR2 FQNEAQ. The CDR3 spells CASSTIQDEQYF. The full variable domain, in which reference TRBV7-8 and TRBJ2-7 provide the parts outside the CDR3, is GAGVSQSPRYKVAKRGQDVALRCDPISGHVSLFWYQQALGQGPEFLTYFQNEAQLDKSGLPSDRFFAERPEGSVSTLKIQRTQQEDSAVYLCASSTIQDEQYFGPGTRLTVT.

The V and J genes are TRBV5-1 and TRBJ2-7; TCRdb selects TRBD2, and the lack of DNA leaves this call unchecked. CDR1 and CDR2 from the germline V gene are SGHRS and YFSETQ. The CDR3 totals 18 residues. The CDR3 loop reads CASSLGLAGGLSSYEQYF.

The chain joins TRBV4-1 to TRBJ2-2; TCRdb gives TRBD2 as the D gene, but with no DNA this cannot be confirmed. The CDR3 runs to 17 residues. CDR1 is MGHRA and CDR2 is YSYEKL in the germline V gene. This chain's CDR3 is CASSQVGAGVNTGELFF.

The rearrangement joins TRBV7-2 to TRBJ2-2; TCRdb proposes TRBD1, but this gene call is untestable without DNA. Germline CDR1 reads SGHTA; CDR2 reads FQGNSA. The CDR3 has 16 residues. CDR3 amino acids: CASSLEGQGYTGELFF.

The CDR3 spells CASSPGVVDTGELFF. V is TRBV2 and J is TRBJ2-2; checking the TCRdb D call of TRBD1 is not possible without DNA. CDR3 length: 15 residues. Germline V gene lookup returns CDR1 SNHLY and CDR2 FYNNEI.

The V call is TRBV6-5, the J call TRBJ2-1. Germline V gene lookup returns CDR1 MNHEY and CDR2 SVGAGI. The CDR3 is 14 amino acids. The CDR3 is CASRPLVGSNEQFF.

This CDR3 reads CASSLASAGGELFF. The rearrangement joins TRBV12-3 or TRBV12-4 to TRBJ2-2; the TCRdb D gene call, TRBD1, has no DNA to confirm it. CDR3 length: 14 residues.

The genes are TRBV4-3 and TRBJ1-6. Germline V gene data show CDR1 as LGHNA and CDR2 as YSLEER. This CDR3 spans 16 amino acids. CDR3: CASSQDPKSANSPLHF.

This chain links TRBV25-1 with TRBJ2-7; TCRdb's D call of TRBD2 is untestable without DNA. CDR1 and CDR2 from the germline V gene are MGHDK and SYGVNS. The CDR3 is made up of 15 amino acids. The CDR3 here is CASSSSGLGGWEQYF.

This sequence joins TRBV6-5 and TRBJ2-2; TCRdb lists TRBD1, though no DNA is available to test this call. The germline V gene has CDR1 MNHEY and CDR2 SVGAGI. The CDR3 has 15 amino acids. The CDR3 sequence: CASSYETGSYRELFF.

The V gene is TRBV19, the J gene TRBJ2-7; checking the TCRdb D call of TRBD2 is not possible without DNA. Looked up from germline, CDR1 is LNHDA and CDR2 is SQIVND (reference sequence). The CDR3 sequence is 14 residues long. The CDR3 loop reads CASSLLAGVFEQYF.

The J gene is TRBJ2-3, the V gene TRBV27; the D gene TCRdb calls, TRBD2, cannot be checked with no DNA. The length of the CDR3 is 16 residues. Germline CDR1 and CDR2: MNHEY and SMNVEV (reference sequence). CDR3 loop: CASSLILADNTDTQYF.